The 13 T cell receptor beta chains below come from one sample, sequenced in a study of T cells in narcolepsy. Assay used: immunoSEQ multiplex PCR; TCRdb lists only in-frame clones, some missing. The repertoire holds approximately 35,000 clones, with roughly 87% as singletons. Sample: CD45RA- memory CD4+ T cells from PBMCs. These receptors all come from a human donor with narcolepsy.

This chain uses TRBV9 with TRBJ2-5, with D uncertain. There are 13 residues in the CDR3. Germline V CDR1 and CDR2: SGDLS, YYNGEE. V lost 3 bases, J lost 4 bases, and 10 bases lay in between. This CDR3 is CASSAPARETQYF. DNA of the CDR3: TGTGCCAGCAGCGCCCCGGCGCGAGAGACCCAGTACTTC.

The chain links TRBV6-1 to TRBJ2-5; D remains unclear. The CDR3 covers 12 residues. In germline, CDR1 is MNHNS, CDR2 SASEGT. V shed 5 bases and J shed 5 bases, with 9 bases lying between them. As DNA, the CDR3 is TGTGCCAGCAGTTATGATGGGGAGACCCAGTACTTC. It is translated as CASSYDGETQYF.

The chain employs TRBV4-2 and TRBJ1-3; 8 nucleotides align to TRBD1. Unmatched junction bases numbered 6, after V lost 0 bases and J lost 2 bases. In germline, CDR1 is LGHNA, CDR2 YNFKEQ. This CDR3 spans 17 amino acids. CDR3 nucleotides: TGTGCCAGCAGCCAAGATGTAGGACAGGGAGCTGGAAACACCATATATTTT. This encodes CASSQDVGQGAGNTIYF.

The genes are TRBV19 and TRBJ1-2; tentatively, D is TRBD1 (5 bases). The germline gives CDR1 LNHDA, CDR2 SQIVND (reference sequence). Trimming pared 7 bases from V and 3 bases from J, leaving 15 bases between. The CDR3 is 14 residues long. CDR3 loop: CASKAGFSDYGYTF. Written as DNA, the CDR3 is TGTGCCAGTAAGGCAGGGTTTTCCGACTATGGCTACACCTTC.

In its sample, this clone was seen a few times. The rearrangement uses TRBV5-4 and TRBJ2-7, with 7 bases lining up with TRBD1. In germline, CDR1 is SGHNT, CDR2 YYREEE (reference sequence). The V and J ends lost 0 bases and 8 bases, in that order; junction bases with no gene match: 11. The CDR3 runs to 15 residues. CDR3 residues: CASSLERTGPGQQYF. The CDR3 DNA sequence: TGTGCCAGCAGCTTGGAAAGGACAGGACCTGGGCAGCAGTACTTC.

The gene calls are TRBV15 and TRBJ1-4; tentatively, D is TRBD1 (6 bases). Germline values: CDR1 LNHNV, CDR2 YYDKDF (reference sequence). The CDR3 runs to 13 residues. V was cut by 5 bases and J by 5 bases, with 9 bases left in between. The CDR3: CATSGQTNEKLFF. The CDR3 region has the DNA TGTGCCACCAGCGGACAGACGAATGAAAAACTGTTTTTT.

This clone was counted once. The chain is built from TRBV7-3 and TRBJ2-3; D possibly corresponds to TRBD2 (5 bases). V lost 4 bases, J lost 5 bases, and 16 bases lay in between. The CDR3 sequence is 15 residues long. CDR1 is SGHTA and CDR2 is FQGTGA in the germline V gene. The CDR3, as DNA: TGTGCCAGCAGCTCAGGCGGGTCCCGTGGAGATACGCAGTATTTT. It translates to CASSSGGSRGDTQYF.

The rearrangement links TRBV19 to TRBJ2-1; 8 bases agree with TRBD1. The CDR3 loop spans 16 amino acids. The germline V gene has CDR1 LNHDA and CDR2 SQIVND (reference sequence). After removal of 4 bases from V and 9 bases from J, the junction contained 14 bases not matched to a gene. Here the CDR3 DNA reads TGTGCCAGTAGTAGTCCCGGGACAGGTTATCGAAGTGAGCAGTTCTTC. Residues: CASSSPGTGYRSEQFF.

This clone was detected only once. The V gene is TRBV7-2, the J gene TRBJ2-3, with TRBD2 matching 8 bases. Unmatched junction bases numbered 4, after V lost 5 bases and J lost 0 bases. Germline V lookup: CDR1 SGHTA, CDR2 FQGNSA. CDR3 size: 15 residues. The chain's CDR3 is CASSVGGGSTDTQYF. CDR3 coding DNA: TGTGCCAGCAGCGTCGGGGGGGGAAGCACAGATACGCAGTATTTT.

The rearrangement joins TRBV28 to TRBJ1-2; TRBD1 matches 9 bases. Trimming took 5 bases from V and 3 from J; bases not matched to a gene: 10. The CDR3 runs 16 residues. Per the germline V gene, CDR1 is MDHEN and CDR2 is SYDVKM. The CDR3 loop is CASSLNGRTGDYGYTF. The CDR3 DNA follows: TGTGCCAGCAGTCTTAACGGCCGGACAGGGGACTATGGCTACACCTTC.

This chain joins TRBV5-1 and TRBJ1-2; 7 bases match TRBD1. The trim removed 4 bases at V and 8 bases at J, leaving 14 bases unmatched. Germline CDR1 SGHRS, CDR2 YFSETQ. CDR3 length: 15 residues. In nucleotides, the CDR3 is TGCGCCAGCAGCCCCGGGGGTGGACAGGTGGACGGCTACACCTTC. Its translation is CASSPGGGQVDGYTF.

This clone was counted a single time. The J gene is TRBJ2-3, the V gene TRBV5-1; D possibly corresponds to TRBD2 (6 bases). Trimming cost V 6 bases and J 3 bases, with 20 bases left between them. The CDR3 sequence is 16 residues long. Germline CDR1 reads SGHRS; CDR2 reads YFSETQ. For the CDR3, the DNA is TGCGCCAGCACCCCGGGAGTCTTCTCGGGGACAGATACGCAGTATTTT. Translation: CASTPGVFSGTDTQYF.

This rearrangement joins TRBV5-1 to TRBJ2-5; TRBD2 matches at 8 bases. Germline trimming cut 4 bases from V and 2 bases from J; bases unmatched to any gene: 10. This CDR3 contains 16 residues. CDR1 is SGHRS, CDR2 YFSETQ, per germline. CDR3 bases: TGCGCCAGCAGCCCTGGGGCGCGGGAGGAACAAGAGACCCAGTACTTC. Encoded protein: CASSPGAREEQETQYF.